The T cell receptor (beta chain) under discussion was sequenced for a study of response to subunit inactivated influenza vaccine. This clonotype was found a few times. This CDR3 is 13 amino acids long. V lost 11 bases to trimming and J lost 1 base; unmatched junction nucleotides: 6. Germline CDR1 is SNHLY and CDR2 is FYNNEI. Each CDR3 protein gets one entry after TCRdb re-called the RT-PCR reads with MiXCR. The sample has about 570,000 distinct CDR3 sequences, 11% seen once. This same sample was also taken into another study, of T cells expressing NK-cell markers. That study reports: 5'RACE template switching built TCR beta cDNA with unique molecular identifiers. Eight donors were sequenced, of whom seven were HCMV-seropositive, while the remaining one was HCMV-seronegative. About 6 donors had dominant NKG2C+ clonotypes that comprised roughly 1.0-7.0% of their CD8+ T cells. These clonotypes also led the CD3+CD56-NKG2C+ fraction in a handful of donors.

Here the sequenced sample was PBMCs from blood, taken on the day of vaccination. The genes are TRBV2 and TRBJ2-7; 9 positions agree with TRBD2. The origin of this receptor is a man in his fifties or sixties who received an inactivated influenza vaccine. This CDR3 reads CAAGGGVSYEQYF. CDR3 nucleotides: TGTGCCGCGGGAGGGGGAGTATCCTACGAGCAGTACTTC.